There are a few counts of the clone carrying this T cell receptor beta chain. Its antigen is not identified. This sample is part of a study of human T cells and chemical hapten exposure. Indicated time point: patch test 3, about 24 weeks after DPC sensitization. Treatment in this sample: therapeutic diphenylcyclopropenone sensitization with weekly scalp DPC. Total RNA came from unfractionated whole blood. TCRdb re-derived calls from the RACE reads in MiXCR, one entry per CDR3 protein. The data contain roughly 39,000 distinct CDR3 sequences, roughly 13% of them singletons. Germline V gene sequence: CDR1 DFQATT, CDR2 SNEGSKA (reference sequence). CDR3 length: 13 amino acids. With V trimmed by 3 bases and J by 4 bases, 5 bases remained unmatched. Whole-study results and caveats: Expanded TCRs grouped into significantly more large CDR3 similarity clusters than controls produced.

The TCR comes from a woman between 35 and 50 years old with alopecia areata. Some clones in this sample may be carry-over from other donors' samples. The chain combines TRBV20-1 with TRBJ2-7; 8 bases align to TRBD2. The sequencing here drew on whole blood, taken in connection with sensitization to the hapten diphenylcyclopropenone (DPC). The CDR3 loop is CSASSPSGYEQYF. Written as DNA, the CDR3 is TGCAGTGCTAGCAGCCCTAGCGGGTACGAGCAGTACTTC.